What follows are 2 T cell receptor beta chains derived from one specimen sequenced in a study of molecular identifiers for immune sequencing clone quantification. TCRdb independently ran MiXCR on the PCR reads; one entry per CDR3 protein. The top ten clones hold about 0.93% of a sample with some 40,000 distinct CDR3 sequences, 24% of them seen once. The sequencing sample was made of naive CD8+ T cells from blood, with Jurkat cell RNA spiked in. Subset specified: FACS-sorted CD8+CD4-CCR7+CD45RA+ naive T cells. These receptors were collected from a human donor in good health. Some libraries in this study had Jurkat cell RNA spiked in.

This clonotype came up many times. This chain connects TRBV19 to TRBJ1-2; D call uncertain. This CDR3 is built from 12 residues. Germline CDR1 is LNHDA and CDR2 is SQIVND (reference sequence). Deletions cut 3 bases from V and 8 bases from J, with 10 bases between. DNA of the CDR3: TGTGCCAGTAGTATCGGGGAAAACGGCTACACCTTC. This codes for CASSIGENGYTF.

There are many counts of this clonotype. V and J are TRBV4-1 and TRBJ1-5, with 7 bases lining up with TRBD1. V gave up 0 bases and J gave up 2 bases; unmatched junction bases: 10. The V gene's germline CDR1 is MGHRA and CDR2 YSYEKL. CDR3 size: 18 residues. CDR3 sequence (DNA): TGCGCCAGCAGCCAAGATGAAGGGGGCCGGTGGGGCAATCAGCCCCAGCATTTT. It is translated as CASSQDEGGRWGNQPQHF.